The text below deals with one TCR beta chain. Its target is not known. Template switching appended UMIs that held a 6-nucleotide sample barcode. TCRdb re-called the 5' RACE reads; every CDR3 protein appears as one record, without DNA. This sample's clone table lists about 160,000 distinct CDR3 sequences. The CDR3 has 14 amino acids. The germline V gene has CDR1 LNHDA and CDR2 SQIVND (reference sequence). This sample was included in a study of monozygotic twins with inflammatory bowel disease. General study findings and limits: Results did not support any single strong IBD-associated signal or clonotype.

Sequencing was carried out using blood. This chain links TRBV19 with TRBJ2-5; TCRdb's D gene call, TRBD1, goes unchecked for lack of DNA. The sequence came from a human donor with ulcerative colitis or Crohn's disease, or a healthy co-twin of an affected twin (not recorded which). The CDR3 loop reads CASSISPRQETQYF.